Reported below is one T cell receptor beta chain. The data stem from a study of T cells in tuberculosis. Study at large: A South African cohort included IGRA-negative adolescents, latently infected IGRA-positive adolescents and adults with active tuberculosis.

The CDR3 has 14 residues. V was clipped by 5 bases and J by 4 bases; unmatched bases: 7. Germline CDR1 is SGHNT and CDR2 is YENEEA. Time point: new active TB diagnosis, blood taken before or within 7 days of starting treatment. Each patient had positive sputum smear microscopy and/or positive culture. Libraries were prepared by immunoSEQ multiplex PCR; TCRdb keeps only in-frame clonotypes and omits some of them. The repertoire holds about 40,000 clones, with 94% as singletons. The chain links TRBV11-3 to TRBJ1-1; TRBD1 matches at 7 bases. The specimen was PBMCs, collected at tuberculosis diagnosis. This sequence originates from an adult with tuberculosis. CDR3 region: CASSPDRFGTEAFF. CDR3 nucleotides: TGTGCCAGCAGCCCGGACAGGTTCGGCACTGAAGCTTTCTTT. Filled out from reference TRBV11-3 and TRBJ1-1, the complete variable domain reads EAGVVQSPRYKIIEKKQPVAFWCNPISGHNTLYWYLQNLGQGPELLIRYENEEAVDDSQLPKDRFSAERLKGVDSTLKIQPAELGDSAVYLCASSPDRFGTEAFFGQGTRLTVV.